This T cell receptor beta chain derives from a study of T cells in Graves' hyperthyroidism and ophthalmopathy. CDR1 is SGHRS and CDR2 is YFSETQ in the germline V gene. The CDR3 loop spans 15 amino acids. Trimming removed 4 bases from V and 2 bases from J, with 16 bases in between. In the case of this clonotype: Its antigen is as yet unknown.

Graves' hyperthyroidism was deemed stable absent ophthalmopathy progression within 18 months. Uncontrolled infection, other autoimmune disease, pregnancy or lactation excluded patients. Amplified TCR beta CDR3 regions derived from RNA transcripts. TCR CDR3 regions were first amplified by RT-PCR with HTBI primers. MiXCR, run by TCRdb on the multiplex PCR reads, gives a single entry per CDR3 protein. The data hold hundreds of thousands of distinct CDR3 sequences, with 35% to 40% observed a single time. General observations from the study: Most expanded thyroid clonotypes above 0.001 recurred in blood.

The receptor was isolated from a man between 18 and 35 years old with Graves' hyperthyroidism. The rearrangement uses TRBV5-1 and TRBJ2-7; TRBD2 is a possible D gene (6 bases). Sequencing was performed on blood. The CDR3 nucleotides read TGCGCCAGCAGCGCGGGATCCTCGACCACCTACGAGCAGTACTTC. Encoded protein: CASSAGSSTTYEQYF.